Each of the 16 T cell receptor beta chains below was sequenced from the same sample in a study of early T cells in non-severe SARS-CoV-2 infection. TCRdb itself ran the 5' RACE reads through MiXCR, one entry per CDR3 protein. Of tens of thousands of distinct CDR3 sequences listed, roughly 7.1% were seen once; the top ten hold roughly 4.7%. Sequencing input: whole blood. These receptors all come from an adult who was a healthcare worker with PCR-confirmed SARS-CoV-2 infection or an uninfected control (not recorded which).

This clonotype has ten or more counts. The chain has TRBV10-3 and TRBJ2-3; 8 nucleotides agree with TRBD2. CDR1 is ENHRY and CDR2 is SYGVKD in the germline V gene. This CDR3 is 15 amino acids long. Trimming took 3 bases from V and 8 from J; bases not matched to a gene: 10. The chain's CDR3 is CAISDSGLDDGTQYF. The CDR3 nucleotides read TGTGCCATCAGTGACTCGGGACTAGATGATGGTACGCAGTATTTT.

In this sample, this clonotype turned up a few times. The J gene is TRBJ2-5, the V gene TRBV19; D ambiguous. The germline V gene has CDR1 LNHDA and CDR2 SQIVND (reference sequence). The CDR3 has 14 residues. The V gene lost 3 bases and the J gene lost 2 bases, with 10 bases spanning the gap. The CDR3 spells CASSMGRLQETQYF. DNA of the CDR3: TGTGCCAGTAGTATGGGAAGGTTGCAAGAGACCCAGTACTTC.

This clonotype was seen ten or more times. The chain joins TRBV6-6 to TRBJ2-1; TRBD2 agrees at 8 bases. The CDR3 is made up of 16 amino acids. J gave up 2 bases and V 2 bases, and 5 bases lay outside the gene matches. Germline CDR1 and CDR2: MNHNY and SVGAGI (reference sequence). CDR3 nucleotide sequence: TGTGCCAGCAGTTACCGGACTAGCCGAGCCTACAATGAGCAGTTCTTC. As protein: CASSYRTSRAYNEQFF.

V usage is TRBV9 and J usage is TRBJ2-7; 7 nucleotides align to TRBD2. This CDR3 contains 15 residues. The V gene's germline CDR1 is SGDLS and CDR2 YYNGEE. Trimming cost V 0 bases and J 2 bases; bases outside gene matches: 5. Here the CDR3 reads CASSVEPAGPYEQYF. As DNA, the CDR3 is TGTGCCAGCAGCGTAGAGCCAGCGGGGCCCTACGAGCAGTACTTC.

This clonotype has just a few counts. V gene TRBV12-3 or TRBV12-4 combines with J gene TRBJ2-1; the match to TRBD1 covers 7 bases. The CDR3 sequence is 16 residues long. V lost 3 bases and J lost 0; bases outside the gene matches: 5. In DNA form, the CDR3 reads TGTGCCAGCAGTTTTCGACAGGGATACTCCTACAATGAGCAGTTCTTC. The encoded protein is CASSFRQGYSYNEQFF.

In its sample, this clonotype was seen many times. The V and J genes are TRBV7-9 and TRBJ1-1, with D tentatively TRBD1 (5 bases). Germline-derived CDR1 and CDR2 are SEHNR and FQNEAQ (reference sequence). The length of the CDR3 is 15 residues. V was pared by 4 bases and J by 5 bases, with 17 bases between. CDR3 loop: CASSSTGTVGTEAFF. The CDR3, as DNA: TGTGCCAGCAGCTCTACCGGGACCGTCGGGACTGAAGCTTTCTTT.

The rearrangement uses TRBV10-1 and TRBJ2-2; 7 bases map to TRBD1. V trimming: 3 bases; J trimming: 5 bases; junction bases outside the gene matches: 3. The CDR3 is 14 residues long. Per the germline V gene, CDR1 is WNHNN and CDR2 is SYGVQD (reference sequence). CDR3 loop: CASSEGTDTGELFF. The CDR3 DNA reads as TGCGCCAGCAGTGAAGGGACAGATACCGGGGAGCTGTTTTTT.

This clonotype occurred a few times. The chain's CDR3 is CASSPRLAGGHPFF. The CDR3 DNA is TGTGCCAGCAGCCCGCGACTAGCGGGGGGGCATCCGTTCTTC. The chain couples TRBV14 to TRBJ2-1; 14 bases agree with TRBD2. The germline V gene encodes CDR1 SGHDN and CDR2 FVKESK. This CDR3 spans 14 amino acids. The V segment lost 4 bases and the J segment 15 bases; nucleotides outside the gene matches: 8. Full variable domain (outside the CDR3, taken from reference TRBV14 and TRBJ2-1): EAGVTQFPSHSVIEKGQTVTLRCDPISGHDNLYWYRRVMGKEIKFLLHFVKESKQDESGMPNNRFLAERTGGTYSTLKVQPAELEDSGVYFCASSPRLAGGHPFFGPGTRLTVL.

This clonotype has a handful of counts. This chain joins TRBV6-2 or TRBV6-3 and TRBJ2-7, with D possibly matching TRBD2 (6 bases). Germline assignment: CDR1 MNHEY and CDR2 SVGEGT. Trimming removed 6 bases at V and 0 bases at J, with 9 bases between. The CDR3 is 13 residues long. CDR3 bases: TGTGCCAGCAGGCTCGGGGGCTCCTACGAGCAGTACTTC. This encodes CASRLGGSYEQYF.

This clonotype was picked up a small number of times. The chain is built from TRBV6-5 and TRBJ1-1, with D possibly matching TRBD1 (5 bases). Germline V gives CDR1 MNHEY, CDR2 SVGAGI. The CDR3 has 12 amino acids. V dropped 11 bases and J dropped 2 bases, with 12 bases sitting between them. The CDR3 region is CAVQTDNTEAFF. Written as DNA, the CDR3 is TGTGCCGTCCAGACAGACAACACTGAAGCTTTCTTT.

This clonotype was seen at least ten times. J is TRBJ2-6 and V is TRBV6-5; possible D gene TRBD2, 5 bases. The germline CDR1 and CDR2 sequences are MNHEY and SVGAGI. CDR3 length: 21 residues. V was cut by 2 bases and J by 0 bases, with 23 bases left in between. CDR3 DNA: TGTGCCAGCAGTTACAAACGTCCTAATGCGGTAGGGAGCTCTGGGGCCAACGTCCTGACTTTC. It specifies CASSYKRPNAVGSSGANVLTF.

The chain is built from TRBV4-1 and TRBJ1-2, with unresolved D. V gave up 0 bases and J gave up 6 bases, with 11 bases separating them. From germline, CDR1 is MGHRA and CDR2 YSYEKL. The CDR3 sequence is 14 residues long. This CDR3 is CASSQDGEINGYTF. In nucleotides, the CDR3 is TGCGCCAGCAGCCAAGACGGGGAGATCAATGGCTACACCTTC.

The genes are TRBV18 and TRBJ2-7, with 9 bases identical to TRBD1. The CDR3 totals 12 residues. Trimming took 10 bases from V and 7 from J; bases not matched to a gene: 8. Germline CDR1 KGHSH, CDR2 LQKENI. DNA for the CDR3: TGTGCCACTACAGGGGGCCTTGGGGAGCAGTACTTC. Amino acid sequence: CATTGGLGEQYF.

This clonotype came up many times. The chain has TRBV5-8 and TRBJ2-1; a weak D match, TRBD2 (5 bases). This CDR3 region has 13 residues. V was clipped by 4 bases and J by 4 bases, with 9 bases between them. Germline CDR1 and CDR2: SGHTS and YDEGEE. CDR3 coding DNA: TGTGCCAGCAGCCCCGGGGTTTACAATGAGCAGTTCTTC. Its protein product is CASSPGVYNEQFF.

The chain has TRBV3-1 and TRBJ2-5; no clear D gene. CDR1 LGHDT and CDR2 YNNKEL come from the germline V gene (reference sequence). This CDR3 contains 12 residues. V lost 9 bases and J 5 bases, leaving 13 bases between the germline ends. The CDR3 is CASAKARETQYF. For the CDR3, the DNA is TGTGCCAGTGCCAAGGCTCGGGAGACCCAGTACTTC.

This clonotype was recorded many times. The chain recombines TRBV5-1 with TRBJ2-7; tentatively, D is TRBD1 (6 bases). Germline V CDR1 and CDR2: SGHRS, YFSETQ. The ends were cut back, 1 base at V and 5 bases at J, with 16 bases in the middle. The CDR3 runs to 15 residues. The CDR3 bases are TGCGCCAGCAGCTTGTCTGGGGGCGAGTATCACGAGCAGTACTTC. It is translated as CASSLSGGEYHEQYF.